The sample holds one count of the clone carrying this T cell receptor beta chain. This specimen belongs to a study of blood T cell repertoires in COVID-19. Study-level background: Specimens from acute and convalescent COVID-19 originated in the United States, Italy and Spain.

Study processing details: Reference gene primer amplification in the assay estimated nucleated cell counts. Sequenced by immunoSEQ multiplex PCR; TCRdb stores in-frame clones only, minus some. The V and J calls and clone size come from that table; D and trimming were worked out from the DNA. The sample lists some 150,000 clones, around 86% occurring once. V lost 3 bases to trimming and J lost 2 bases, with 11 bases between them. Germline V gene sequence: CDR1 SGHRS, CDR2 YFSETQ. This CDR3 spans 14 amino acids. Sequenced material: peripheral blood. The sequence was obtained from a woman older than 75 in a cohort sampled during active or convalescent COVID-19. This sequence joins TRBV5-1 and TRBJ1-1; D may be TRBD1 (6 bases). CDR3 bases: TGCGCCAGCAGCTCGCCGGGACAAAACACTGAAGCTTTCTTT. This encodes CASSSPGQNTEAFF.